This T cell receptor beta chain comes out of a study of patients and donors after allogeneic stem cell transplantation (TCRdb year 2020). This clonotype showed up just a few times. Its antigen is not yet known. No base-level quality is on record; no much larger clone is a single base apart. The library came from RT-PCR. TCRdb names NextSeq 550 as the instrument used. TCRdb reran the public reads through fastp at Q25 and MiXCR, keeping productive beta chains. Rows are unified per CDR3 protein, each entry keeping the most common DNA and genes. The sample contains about a million distinct CDR3 sequences, under 20% of them found a single time. The top ten hold around 6% of the sample. The germline V gene provides CDR1 SGHVS and CDR2 FNYEAQ. The trim is 5 bases for V and 9 bases for J, with a gap of 26 bases between the germline ends. The CDR3 has 17 amino acids, counting the end cysteine and phenylalanine. Here the CDR3 DNA is all that survives: 51 bases in frame from base 1.

Sequenced input: blood, either unsorted or a sorted T cell fraction (not recorded which). The sequence is built from TRBV7-6 and TRBJ1-5, with a tentative D gene TRBD1 over 5 matching bases. The clonotype originates from a human donor who was either an allogeneic HSCT recipient or a stem cell or donor lymphocyte infusion donor (not recorded which). It is not recorded whose cells these are; they may come from a transplant donor. The sequence in DNA is TGTGCCAGCAGCCCGGGGGGTCCTTGGGACGGAATTGGGCCCCAGCATTTT. This yields the protein CASSPGGPWDGIGPQHF.